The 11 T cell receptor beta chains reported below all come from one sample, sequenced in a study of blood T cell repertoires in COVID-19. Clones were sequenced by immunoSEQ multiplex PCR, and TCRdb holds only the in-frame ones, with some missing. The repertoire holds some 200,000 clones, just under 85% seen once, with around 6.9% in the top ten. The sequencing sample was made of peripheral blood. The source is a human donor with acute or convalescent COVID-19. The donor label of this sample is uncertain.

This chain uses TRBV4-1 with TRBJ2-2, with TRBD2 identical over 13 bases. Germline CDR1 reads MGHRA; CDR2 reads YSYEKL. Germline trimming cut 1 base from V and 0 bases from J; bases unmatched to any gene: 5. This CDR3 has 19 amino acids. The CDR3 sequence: CASSQVETSGRTNTGELFF. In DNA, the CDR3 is TGCGCCAGCAGCCAAGTGGAGACTAGCGGGAGGACGAACACCGGGGAGCTGTTTTTT.

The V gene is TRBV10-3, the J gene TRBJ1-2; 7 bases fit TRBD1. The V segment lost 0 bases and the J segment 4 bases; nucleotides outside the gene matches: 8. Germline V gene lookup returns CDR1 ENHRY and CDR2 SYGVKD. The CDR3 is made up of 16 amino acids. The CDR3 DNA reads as TGTGCCATCAGTGAGTCTGCGGTGGCAGGGGGCTATGGCTACACCTTC. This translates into CAISESAVAGGYGYTF.

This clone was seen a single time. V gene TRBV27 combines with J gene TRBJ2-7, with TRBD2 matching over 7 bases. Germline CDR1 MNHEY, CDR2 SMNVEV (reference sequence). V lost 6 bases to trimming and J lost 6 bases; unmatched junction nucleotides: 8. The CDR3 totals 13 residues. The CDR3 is CASRRAWEGEQYF. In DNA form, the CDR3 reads TGTGCCAGCAGAAGGGCCTGGGAGGGCGAGCAGTACTTC.

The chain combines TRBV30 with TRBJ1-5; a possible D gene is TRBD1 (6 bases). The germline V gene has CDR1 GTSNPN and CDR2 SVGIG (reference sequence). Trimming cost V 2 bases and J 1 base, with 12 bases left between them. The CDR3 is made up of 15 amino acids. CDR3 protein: CAWSKSGASNQPQHF. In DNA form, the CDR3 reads TGTGCCTGGAGTAAGTCAGGGGCAAGCAATCAGCCCCAGCATTTT.

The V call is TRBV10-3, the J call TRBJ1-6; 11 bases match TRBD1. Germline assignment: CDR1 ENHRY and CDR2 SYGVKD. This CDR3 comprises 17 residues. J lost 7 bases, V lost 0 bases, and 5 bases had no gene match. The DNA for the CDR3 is TGTGCCATCAGTGAGTCGGGGACAGGGGGGCGCAATTCACCCCTCCACTTT. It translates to CAISESGTGGRNSPLHF.

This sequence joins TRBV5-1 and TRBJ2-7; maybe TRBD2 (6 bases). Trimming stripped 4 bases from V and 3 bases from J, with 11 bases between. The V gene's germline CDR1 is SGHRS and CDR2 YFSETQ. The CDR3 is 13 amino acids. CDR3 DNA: TGCGCCAGCAGCCTAGGGACTGGCTACGAGCAGTACTTC. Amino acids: CASSLGTGYEQYF.

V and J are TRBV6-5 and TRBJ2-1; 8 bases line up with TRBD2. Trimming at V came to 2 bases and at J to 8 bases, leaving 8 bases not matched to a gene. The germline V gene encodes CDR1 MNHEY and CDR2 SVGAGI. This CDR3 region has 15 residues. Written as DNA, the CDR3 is TGTGCCAGCAGTTACGGAGCGGGAGCCCCCTATGAGCAGTTCTTC. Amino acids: CASSYGAGAPYEQFF.

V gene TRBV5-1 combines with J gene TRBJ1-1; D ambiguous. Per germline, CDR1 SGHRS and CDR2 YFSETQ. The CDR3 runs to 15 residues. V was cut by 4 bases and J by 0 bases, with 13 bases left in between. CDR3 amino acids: CASSPLAGMNTEAFF. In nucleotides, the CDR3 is TGCGCCAGCAGCCCCTTGGCGGGCATGAACACTGAAGCTTTCTTT.

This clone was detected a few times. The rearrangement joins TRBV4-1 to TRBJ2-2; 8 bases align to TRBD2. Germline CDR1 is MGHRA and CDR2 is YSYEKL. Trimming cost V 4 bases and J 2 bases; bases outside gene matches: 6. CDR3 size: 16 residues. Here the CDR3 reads CASSRAGGYNTGELFF. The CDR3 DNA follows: TGCGCCAGCAGCCGTGCGGGAGGTTATAACACCGGGGAGCTGTTTTTT.

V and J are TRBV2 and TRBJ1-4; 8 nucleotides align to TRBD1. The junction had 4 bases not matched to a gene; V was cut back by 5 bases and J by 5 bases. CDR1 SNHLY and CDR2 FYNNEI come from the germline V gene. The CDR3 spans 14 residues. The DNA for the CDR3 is TGTGCCAGCAGTCGACAGGGGTCAAATGAAAAACTGTTTTTT. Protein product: CASSRQGSNEKLFF.

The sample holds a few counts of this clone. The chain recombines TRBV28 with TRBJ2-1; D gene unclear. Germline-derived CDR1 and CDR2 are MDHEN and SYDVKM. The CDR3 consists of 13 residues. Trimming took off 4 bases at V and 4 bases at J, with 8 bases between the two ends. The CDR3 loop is CASSSGPYNEQFF. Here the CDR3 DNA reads TGTGCCAGCAGTTCTGGGCCTTACAATGAGCAGTTCTTC.